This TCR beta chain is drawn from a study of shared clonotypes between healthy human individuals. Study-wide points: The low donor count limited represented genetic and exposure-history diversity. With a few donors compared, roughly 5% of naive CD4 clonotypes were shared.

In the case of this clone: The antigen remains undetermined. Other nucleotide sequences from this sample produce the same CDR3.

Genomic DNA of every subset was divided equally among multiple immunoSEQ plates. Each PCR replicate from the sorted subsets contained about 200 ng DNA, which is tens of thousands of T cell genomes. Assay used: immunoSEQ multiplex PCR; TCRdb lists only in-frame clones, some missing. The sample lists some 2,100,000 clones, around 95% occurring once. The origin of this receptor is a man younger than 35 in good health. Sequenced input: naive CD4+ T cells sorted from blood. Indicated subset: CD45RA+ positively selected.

As DNA, the CDR3 is TGTGCCAGCAGCTCGGGACGGACCTACGAGCAGTACTTC. Its translation is CASSSGRTYEQYF. The V call is TRBV7-2, the J call TRBJ2-7, with D possibly called TRBD1 or TRBD2 (5 bases each). This CDR3 has 13 amino acids. CDR1 and CDR2 (germline): SGHTA, FQGNSA. V lost 4 bases and J lost 2, with 9 bases in between. Combining the CDR3 with reference TRBV7-2 and TRBJ2-7 gives the whole variable domain GAGVSQSPSNKVTEKGKDVELRCDPISGHTALYWYRQSLGQGLEFLIYFQGNSAPDKSGLPSDRFSAERTGGSVSTLTIQRTQQEDSAVYLCASSSGRTYEQYFGPGTRLTVT.